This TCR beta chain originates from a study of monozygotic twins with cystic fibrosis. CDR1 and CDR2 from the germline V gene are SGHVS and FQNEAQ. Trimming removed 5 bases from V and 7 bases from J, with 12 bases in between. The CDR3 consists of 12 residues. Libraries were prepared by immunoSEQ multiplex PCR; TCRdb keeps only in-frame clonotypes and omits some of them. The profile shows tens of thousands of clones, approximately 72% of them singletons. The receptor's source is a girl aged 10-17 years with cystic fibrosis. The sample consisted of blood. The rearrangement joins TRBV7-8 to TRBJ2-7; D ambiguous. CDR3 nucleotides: TGTGCCAGCAGCGGGCCCCTCGGAGAGCAGTACTTC. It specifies CASSGPLGEQYF. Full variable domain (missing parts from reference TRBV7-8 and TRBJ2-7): GAGVSQSPRYKVAKRGQDVALRCDPISGHVSLFWYQQALGQGPEFLTYFQNEAQLDKSGLPSDRFFAERPEGSVSTLKIQRTQQEDSAVYLCASSGPLGEQYFGPGTRLTVT.